This TCR beta chain originates from a study of T-cell memory formation after mild COVID-19. Whole-study results and caveats: Still unconfirmed is whether the second-wave clones peaking on day 37 recognized SARS-CoV-2. Some responding clones appeared in pre-infection memory, suggesting cross-reactive memory joined. Clones contracting day 15 to 85 were balanced CD4/CD8; later expanders leaned CD4+. Researchers report contracting CD4+ clones mostly in CM and EM, with CD8+ clones in EMRA.

This clonotype was seen a handful of times. Its target is unknown. Trimming cost V 9 bases and J 1 base, with 13 bases left between them. This CDR3 is 14 amino acids long. CDR1 and CDR2 (germline): MNHEY, SVGAGI. Each CDR3 protein gets one entry after TCRdb re-called the 5' RACE reads with MiXCR. The sample lists around 420,000 distinct CDR3 sequences; less than 25% were seen once. The chain is built from TRBV6-5 and TRBJ2-1; D is perhaps TRBD1 (6 bases). Sample: PBMCs or a T cell subset sorted from them (not recorded which). The sequence derives from an adult woman who had mild COVID-19 (a few samples of this study predate the infection). Cell type and time point are not known. CDR3 in amino acids: CASSTGMSYNEQFF. The CDR3 bases are TGTGCCAGTTCAACAGGGATGTCCTACAATGAGCAGTTCTTC.